Described below is a single T cell receptor (beta chain) sequence and its context. Nested PCRs of approximately 16 and 9 cycles, two in total, were run on TCRalpha and TCRbeta cDNA. No DNA is given; TCRdb re-called the 5' RACE reads and lists each CDR3 protein once. The repertoire shows around 100,000 distinct CDR3 sequences; the top ten hold more than 1.5%. This record belongs to a study of monozygotic twins with inflammatory bowel disease. This sequence originates from a human donor with ulcerative colitis or Crohn's disease, or a healthy co-twin of an affected twin (not recorded which). Sequencing was done on a sample of blood.

The CDR3: CSARKLAEDSGDSVAKNIQYF. The chain combines TRBV20-1 with TRBJ2-4; with no DNA, the TCRdb D assignment of TRBD2 cannot be verified. Germline V CDR1 and CDR2: DFQATT, SNEGSKA (reference sequence). The CDR3 covers 21 residues.